These T cell receptor beta chains were read from a single sample in a study of blood T cell repertoires in COVID-19. Assay: immunoSEQ multiplex PCR; the TCRdb copy retains only in-frame clones and omits some. Of under 300,000 clones in the sample, 86% were seen once. The source material was peripheral blood. Receptors originate from a woman between 25 and 40 years old with active or convalescent COVID-19. Each CDR3 is given with its conserved first and last residue. The D gene is left open where the match is weak. Rows may omit the clone size; those that give it use once, few, many or a size class.

NA	TRBV4-3	NA	TRBJ2-3	CASSQARGIRAYTQYF	TGCGCCAGCAGCCAAGCTCGGGGGATCCGGGCTTACACGCAGTATTTT
NA	TRBV7-9	NA	TRBJ1-2	CASSLVAGDGYTF	TGTGCCAGCAGCTTAGTGGCCGGGGATGGCTACACCTTC
NA	TRBV18	NA	TRBJ1-6	CASSLQEAHGSSPLHF	TGTGCCAGCTCACTCCAGGAGGCCCACGGCAGTTCACCCCTCCACTTT
NA	TRBV30	NA	TRBJ2-2	CAFGGRNTGELFF	TGTGCCTTCGGGGGGCGAAACACCGGGGAGCTGTTTTTT
NA	TRBV5-1	TRBD1	TRBJ2-1	CASSLGDRVGQFF	TGCGCCAGCAGCTTGGGGGACAGGGTTGGGCAGTTCTTC
NA	TRBV5-1	NA	TRBJ1-2	CASSLGGAYGYTF	TGCGCCAGCAGCTTGGGAGGAGCCTATGGCTACACCTTC
NA	TRBV5-1	NA	TRBJ1-2	CASSRSTGDYGYTF	TGCGCCAGCAGTCGATCAACAGGAGACTATGGCTACACCTTC
NA	TRBV28	NA	TRBJ1-6	CASSLSPYNSPLHF	TGTGCCAGCAGTTTAAGCCCCTATAATTCACCCCTCCACTTT
NA	TRBV12-3/TRBV12-4	NA	TRBJ2-5	CASSRYQETQYF	TGTGCCAGCAGTCGGTACCAAGAGACCCAGTACTTC
NA	TRBV29-1	NA	TRBJ1-4	CSVGYGLATNEKLFF	TGCAGCGTCGGCTACGGACTTGCAACTAATGAAAAACTGTTTTTT
NA	TRBV7-9	NA	TRBJ1-2	CASSTPRAPGAYGYTF	TGTGCCAGCAGCACGCCTAGGGCCCCTGGGGCCTATGGCTACACCTTC
NA	TRBV7-8	TRBD2	TRBJ2-5	CASSPGLGNPGRQETQYF	TGTGCCAGCAGCCCGGGACTAGGGAACCCCGGGCGACAAGAGACCCAGTACTTC
once	TRBV29-1	NA	TRBJ2-3	CSVFRRASTDTQYF	TGCAGCGTTTTCCGGCGGGCTAGCACAGATACGCAGTATTTT
few	TRBV7-9	TRBD1	TRBJ1-2	CASSPDRDYGYTF	TGTGCCAGCAGCCCTGACAGGGACTATGGCTACACCTTC
NA	TRBV19	TRBD1	TRBJ1-2	CASSNWGQGARYGYTF	TGTGCCAGTAGTAACTGGGGACAGGGGGCTCGCTATGGCTACACCTTC
NA	TRBV2	NA	TRBJ1-5	CASTLVGGLQPQHF	TGTGCCAGCACCCTTGTCGGGGGGCTCCAGCCCCAGCATTTT
NA	TRBV24-1	NA	TRBJ1-2	CATSDGGGDYGYTF	TGTGCCACCAGTGATGGGGGGGGCGACTATGGCTACACCTTC
NA	TRBV6-2/TRBV6-3	NA	TRBJ2-7	CASSPFTEQYF	TGTGCCAGCAGCCCATTCACTGAGCAGTACTTC